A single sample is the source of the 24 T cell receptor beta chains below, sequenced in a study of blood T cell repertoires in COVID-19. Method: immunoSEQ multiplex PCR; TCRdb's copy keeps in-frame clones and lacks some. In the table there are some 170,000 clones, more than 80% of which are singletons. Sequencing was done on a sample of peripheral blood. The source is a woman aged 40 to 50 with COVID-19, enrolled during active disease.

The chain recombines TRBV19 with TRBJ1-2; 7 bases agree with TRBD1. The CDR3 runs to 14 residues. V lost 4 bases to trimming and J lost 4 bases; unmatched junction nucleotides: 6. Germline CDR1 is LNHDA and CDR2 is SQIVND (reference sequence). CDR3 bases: TGTGCCAGTAGTACCCACAGGGGCTCCTATGGCTACACCTTC. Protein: CASSTHRGSYGYTF.

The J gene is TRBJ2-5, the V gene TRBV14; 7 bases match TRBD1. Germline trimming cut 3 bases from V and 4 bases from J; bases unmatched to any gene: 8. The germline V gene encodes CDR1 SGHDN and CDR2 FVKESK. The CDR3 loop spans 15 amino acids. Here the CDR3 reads CASSQRTGWTETQYF. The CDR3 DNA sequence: TGTGCCAGCAGCCAGAGGACAGGATGGACAGAGACCCAGTACTTC.

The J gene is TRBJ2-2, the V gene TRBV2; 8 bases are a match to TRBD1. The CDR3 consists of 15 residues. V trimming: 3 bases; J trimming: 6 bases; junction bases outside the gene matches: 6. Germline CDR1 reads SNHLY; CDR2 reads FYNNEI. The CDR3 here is CASSEVVQGAGELFF. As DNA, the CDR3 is TGTGCCAGCAGTGAGGTGGTACAGGGGGCCGGGGAGCTGTTTTTT.

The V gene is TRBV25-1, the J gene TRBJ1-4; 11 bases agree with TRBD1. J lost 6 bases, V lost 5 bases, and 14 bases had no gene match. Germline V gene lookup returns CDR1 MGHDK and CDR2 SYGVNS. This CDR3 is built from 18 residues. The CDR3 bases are TGTGCCAGCAGTCCCTTGGGGACAGGGGGTACAAGGGATGAAAAACTGTTTTTT. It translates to CASSPLGTGGTRDEKLFF. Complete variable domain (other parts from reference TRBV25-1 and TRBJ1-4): EADIYQTPRYLVIGTGKKITLECSQTMGHDKMYWYQQDPGMELHLIHYSYGVNSTEKGDLSSESTVSRIRTEHFPLTLESARPSHTSQYLCASSPLGTGGTRDEKLFFGSGTQLSVL.

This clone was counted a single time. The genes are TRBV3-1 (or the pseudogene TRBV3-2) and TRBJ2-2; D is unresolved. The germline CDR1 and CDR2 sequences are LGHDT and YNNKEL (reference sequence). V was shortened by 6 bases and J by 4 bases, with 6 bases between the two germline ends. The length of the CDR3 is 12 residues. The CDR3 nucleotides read TGTGCCAGCAGAACTACCACCGGGGAGCTGTTTTTT. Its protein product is CASRTTTGELFF.

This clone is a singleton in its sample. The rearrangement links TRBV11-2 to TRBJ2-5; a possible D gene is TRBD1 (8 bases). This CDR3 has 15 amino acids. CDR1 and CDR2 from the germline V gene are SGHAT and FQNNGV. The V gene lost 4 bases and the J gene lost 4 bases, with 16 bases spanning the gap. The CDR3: CASSSRTGRVETQYF. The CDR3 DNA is TGTGCCAGCAGCTCCCGGACAGGGAGGGTAGAGACCCAGTACTTC.

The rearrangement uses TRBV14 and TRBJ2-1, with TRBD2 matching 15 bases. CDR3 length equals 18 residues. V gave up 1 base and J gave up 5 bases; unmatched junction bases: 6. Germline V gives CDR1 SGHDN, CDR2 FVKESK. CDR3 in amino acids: CASSQVAGLAGGDNEQFF. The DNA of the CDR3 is TGTGCCAGCAGCCAAGTTGCGGGACTAGCGGGGGGTGACAATGAGCAGTTCTTC.

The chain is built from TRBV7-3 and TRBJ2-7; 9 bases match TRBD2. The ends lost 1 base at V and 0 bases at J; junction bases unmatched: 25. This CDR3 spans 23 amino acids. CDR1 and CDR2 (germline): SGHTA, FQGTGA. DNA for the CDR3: TGTGCCAGCAGCTTAAAAGGGCTTAACCAGACTAGCGGCCAACTAAGGAGCTCCTACGAGCAGTACTTC. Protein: CASSLKGLNQTSGQLRSSYEQYF.

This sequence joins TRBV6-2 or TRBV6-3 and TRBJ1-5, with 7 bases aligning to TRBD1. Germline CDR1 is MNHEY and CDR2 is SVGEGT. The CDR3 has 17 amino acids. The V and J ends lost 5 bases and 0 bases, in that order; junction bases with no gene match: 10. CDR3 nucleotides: TGTGCCAGCAGTAGTCGACAGGGCGGTGTTAGCAATCAGCCCCAGCATTTT. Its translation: CASSSRQGGVSNQPQHF.

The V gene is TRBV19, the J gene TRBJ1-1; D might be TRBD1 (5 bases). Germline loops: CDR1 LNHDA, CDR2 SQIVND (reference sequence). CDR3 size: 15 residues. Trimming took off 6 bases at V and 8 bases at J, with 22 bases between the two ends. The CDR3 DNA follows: TGTGCCAGTAGCCAAGTGGGGGGGAACACTGTAGAAGCTTTCTTT. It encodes CASSQVGGNTVEAFF.

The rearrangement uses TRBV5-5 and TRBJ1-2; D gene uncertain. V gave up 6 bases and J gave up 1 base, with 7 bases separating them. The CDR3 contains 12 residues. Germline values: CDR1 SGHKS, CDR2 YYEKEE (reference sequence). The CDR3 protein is CASNALNYGYTF. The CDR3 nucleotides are TGTGCCAGCAACGCACTTAACTATGGCTACACCTTC.

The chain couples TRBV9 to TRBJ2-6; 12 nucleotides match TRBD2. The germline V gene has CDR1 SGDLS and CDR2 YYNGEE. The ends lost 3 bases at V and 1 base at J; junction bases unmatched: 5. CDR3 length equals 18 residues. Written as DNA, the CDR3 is TGTGCCAGCAGCGGCGGACTAGCGGGGTCTTCTGGGGCCAACGTCCTGACTTTC. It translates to CASSGGLAGSSGANVLTF.

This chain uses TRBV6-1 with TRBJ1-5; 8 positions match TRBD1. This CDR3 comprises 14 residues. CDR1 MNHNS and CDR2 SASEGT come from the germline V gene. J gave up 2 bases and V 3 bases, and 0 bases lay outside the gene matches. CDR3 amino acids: CASSETGGNQPQHF. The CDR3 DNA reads TGTGCCAGCAGTGAGACAGGGGGCAATCAGCCCCAGCATTTT.

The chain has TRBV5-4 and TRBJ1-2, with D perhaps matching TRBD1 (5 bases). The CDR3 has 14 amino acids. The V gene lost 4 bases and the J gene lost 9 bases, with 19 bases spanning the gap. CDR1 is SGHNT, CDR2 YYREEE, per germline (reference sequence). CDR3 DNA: TGTGCCAGCAGCCAACCGGGCCAGGGCCGTCGCTACACCTTC. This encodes CASSQPGQGRRYTF.

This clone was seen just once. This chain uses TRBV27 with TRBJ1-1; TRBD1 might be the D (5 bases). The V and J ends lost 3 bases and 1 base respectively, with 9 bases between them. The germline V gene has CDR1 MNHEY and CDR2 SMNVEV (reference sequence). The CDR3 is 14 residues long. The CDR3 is CASSFLGGNTEAFF. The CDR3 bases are TGTGCCAGCAGTTTCTTGGGGGGGAACACTGAAGCTTTCTTT.

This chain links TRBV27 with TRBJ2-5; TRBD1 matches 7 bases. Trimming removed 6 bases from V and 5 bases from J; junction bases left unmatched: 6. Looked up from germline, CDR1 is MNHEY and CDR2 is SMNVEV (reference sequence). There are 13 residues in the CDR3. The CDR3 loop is CASRRQGWETQYF. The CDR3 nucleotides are TGTGCCAGCAGACGACAGGGTTGGGAGACCCAGTACTTC.

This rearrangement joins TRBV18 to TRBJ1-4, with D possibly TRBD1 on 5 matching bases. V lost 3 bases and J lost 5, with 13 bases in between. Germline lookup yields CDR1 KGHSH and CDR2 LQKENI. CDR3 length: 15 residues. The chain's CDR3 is CASSPAGNRNEKLFF. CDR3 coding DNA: TGTGCCAGCTCACCCGCGGGGAACAGGAATGAAAAACTGTTTTTT.

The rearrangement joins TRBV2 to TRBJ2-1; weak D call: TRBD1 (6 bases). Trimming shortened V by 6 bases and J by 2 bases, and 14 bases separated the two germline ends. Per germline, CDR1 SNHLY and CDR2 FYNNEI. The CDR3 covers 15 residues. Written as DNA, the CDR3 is TGTGCCAGCAGCGTACAGGGATTCCCCTACAATGAGCAGTTCTTC. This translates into CASSVQGFPYNEQFF.

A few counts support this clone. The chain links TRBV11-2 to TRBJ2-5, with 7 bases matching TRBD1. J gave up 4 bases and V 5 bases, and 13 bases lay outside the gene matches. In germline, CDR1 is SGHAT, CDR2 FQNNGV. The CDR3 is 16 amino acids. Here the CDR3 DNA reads TGTGCCAGCAGCCCCCGGCAAACAGGGGTGGGAGAGACCCAGTACTTC. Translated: CASSPRQTGVGETQYF.

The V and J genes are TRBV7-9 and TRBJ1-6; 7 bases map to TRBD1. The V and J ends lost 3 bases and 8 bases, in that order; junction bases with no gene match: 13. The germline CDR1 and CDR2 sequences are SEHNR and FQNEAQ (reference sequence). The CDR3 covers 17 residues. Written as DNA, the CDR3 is TGTGCCAGCAGCTTCCCCTCCGGCAGGGGGAACGATTCACCCCTCCACTTT. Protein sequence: CASSFPSGRGNDSPLHF.

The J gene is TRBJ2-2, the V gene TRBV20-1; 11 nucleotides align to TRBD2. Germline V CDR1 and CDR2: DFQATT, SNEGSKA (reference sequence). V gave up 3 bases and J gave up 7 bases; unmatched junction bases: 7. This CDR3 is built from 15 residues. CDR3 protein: CSASRLAGGNGELFF. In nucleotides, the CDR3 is TGCAGTGCTAGTAGGCTAGCGGGAGGTAACGGGGAGCTGTTTTTT.

The CDR3 DNA is TGTGCCAGCAGTGAAGTTAGGGGGGGCCCCACAGATACGCAGTATTTT. This translates into CASSEVRGGPTDTQYF. V is TRBV6-1 and J is TRBJ2-3; D might be TRBD2 (7 bases). Germline-derived CDR1 and CDR2 are MNHNS and SASEGT. The length of the CDR3 is 16 residues. With 1 base removed from V and 2 bases from J, the gap between germline ends came to 13 bases.

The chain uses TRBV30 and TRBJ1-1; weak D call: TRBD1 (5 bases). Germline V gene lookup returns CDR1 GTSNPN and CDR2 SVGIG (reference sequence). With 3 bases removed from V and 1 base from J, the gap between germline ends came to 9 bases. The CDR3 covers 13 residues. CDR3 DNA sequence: TGTGCCTGGAGGGAAAGGGGGAACACTGAAGCTTTCTTT. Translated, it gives CAWRERGNTEAFF.

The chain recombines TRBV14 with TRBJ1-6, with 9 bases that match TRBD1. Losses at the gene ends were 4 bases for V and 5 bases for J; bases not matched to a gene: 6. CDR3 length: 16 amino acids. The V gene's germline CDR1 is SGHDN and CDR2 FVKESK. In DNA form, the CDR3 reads TGTGCCAGCAGCCGCTTAGGACAGGGGAATAATTCACCCCTCCACTTT. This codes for CASSRLGQGNNSPLHF. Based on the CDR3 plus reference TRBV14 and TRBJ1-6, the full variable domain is EAGVTQFPSHSVIEKGQTVTLRCDPISGHDNLYWYRRVMGKEIKFLLHFVKESKQDESGMPNNRFLAERTGGTYSTLKVQPAELEDSGVYFCASSRLGQGNNSPLHFGNGTRLTVT.